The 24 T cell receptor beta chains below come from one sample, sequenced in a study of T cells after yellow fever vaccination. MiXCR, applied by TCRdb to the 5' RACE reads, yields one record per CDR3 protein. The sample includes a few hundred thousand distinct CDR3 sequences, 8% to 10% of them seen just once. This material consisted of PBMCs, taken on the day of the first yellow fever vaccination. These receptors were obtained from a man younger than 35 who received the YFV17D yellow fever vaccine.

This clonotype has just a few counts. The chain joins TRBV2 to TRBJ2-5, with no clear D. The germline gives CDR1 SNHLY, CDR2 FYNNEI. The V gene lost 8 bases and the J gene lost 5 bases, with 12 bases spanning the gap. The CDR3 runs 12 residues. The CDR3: CASGPSWETQYF. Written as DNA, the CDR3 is TGTGCCAGCGGGCCCAGCTGGGAGACCCAGTACTTC. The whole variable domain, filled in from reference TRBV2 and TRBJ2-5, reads EPEVTQTPSHQVTQMGQEVILRCVPISNHLYFYWYRQILGQKVEFLVSFYNNEISEKSEIFDDQFSVERPDGSNFTLKIRSTKLEDSAMYFCASGPSWETQYFGPGTRLLVL.

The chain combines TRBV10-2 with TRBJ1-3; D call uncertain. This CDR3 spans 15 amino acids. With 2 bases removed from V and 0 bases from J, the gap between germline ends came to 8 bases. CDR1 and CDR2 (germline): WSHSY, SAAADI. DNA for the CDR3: TGCGCCAGCAGTGAGCGCCCTAGCTCTGGAAACACCATATATTTT. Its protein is CASSERPSSGNTIYF.

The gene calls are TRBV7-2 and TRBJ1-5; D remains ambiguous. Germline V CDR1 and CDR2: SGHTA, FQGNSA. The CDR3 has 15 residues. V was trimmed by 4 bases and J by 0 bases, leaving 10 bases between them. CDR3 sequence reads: CASSSGVVSNQPQHF. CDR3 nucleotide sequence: TGTGCCAGCAGCTCCGGGGTTGTTAGCAATCAGCCCCAGCATTTT.

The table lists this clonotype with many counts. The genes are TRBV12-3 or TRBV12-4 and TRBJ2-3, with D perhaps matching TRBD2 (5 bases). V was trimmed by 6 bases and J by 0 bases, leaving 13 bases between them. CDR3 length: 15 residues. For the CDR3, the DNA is TGTGCCAGCAGCCTCTGGGGAGCTAGCACAGATACGCAGTATTTT. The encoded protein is CASSLWGASTDTQYF.

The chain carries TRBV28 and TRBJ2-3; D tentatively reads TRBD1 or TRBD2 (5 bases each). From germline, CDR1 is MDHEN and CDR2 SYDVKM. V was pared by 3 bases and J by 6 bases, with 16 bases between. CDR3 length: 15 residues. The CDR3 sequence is CASSLGEGKGDTQYF. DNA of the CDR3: TGTGCCAGCAGTTTGGGAGAGGGGAAGGGGGATACGCAGTATTTT.

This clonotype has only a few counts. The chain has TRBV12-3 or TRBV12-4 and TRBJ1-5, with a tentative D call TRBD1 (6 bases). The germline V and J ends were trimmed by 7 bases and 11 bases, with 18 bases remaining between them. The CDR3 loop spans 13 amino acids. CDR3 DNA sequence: TGTGCCAGCATGGGGGCCCCTGGTTGGGCCCAGCATTTT. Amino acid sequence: CASMGAPGWAQHF.

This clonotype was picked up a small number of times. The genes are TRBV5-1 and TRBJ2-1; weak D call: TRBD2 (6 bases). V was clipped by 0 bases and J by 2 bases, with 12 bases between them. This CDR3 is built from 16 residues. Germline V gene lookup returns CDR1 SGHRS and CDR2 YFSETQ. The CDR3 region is CASSLDRGFAYNEQFF. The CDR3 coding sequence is TGCGCCAGCAGCTTGGATCGGGGGTTCGCCTACAATGAGCAGTTCTTC. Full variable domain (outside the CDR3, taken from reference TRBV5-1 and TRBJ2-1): KAGVTQTPRYLIKTRGQQVTLSCSPISGHRSVSWYQQTPGQGLQFLFEYFSETQRNKGNFPGRFSGRQFSNSRSEMNVSTLELGDSALYLCASSLDRGFAYNEQFFGPGTRLTVL.

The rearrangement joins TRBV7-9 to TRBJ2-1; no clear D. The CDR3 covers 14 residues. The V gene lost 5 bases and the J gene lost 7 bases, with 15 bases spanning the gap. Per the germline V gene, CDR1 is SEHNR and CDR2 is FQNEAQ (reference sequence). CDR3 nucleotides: TGTGCCAGCAGCCACCCCTTGGCAGTGAATGAGCAGTTCTTC. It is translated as CASSHPLAVNEQFF.

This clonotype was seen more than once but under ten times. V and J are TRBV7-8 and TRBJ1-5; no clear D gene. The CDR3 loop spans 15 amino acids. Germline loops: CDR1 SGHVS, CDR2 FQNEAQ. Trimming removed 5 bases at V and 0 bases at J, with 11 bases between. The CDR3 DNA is TGTGCCAGCAGCCCCCTATGGGATAGCAATCAGCCCCAGCATTTT. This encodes CASSPLWDSNQPQHF.

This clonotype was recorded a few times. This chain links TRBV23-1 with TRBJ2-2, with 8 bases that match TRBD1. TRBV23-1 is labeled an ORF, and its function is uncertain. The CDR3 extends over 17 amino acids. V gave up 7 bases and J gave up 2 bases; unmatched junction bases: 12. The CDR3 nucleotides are TGCGCCAGCAAGGACAGGGAGGTGTGTGCAAACACCGGGGAGCTGTTTTTT. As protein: CASKDREVCANTGELFF.

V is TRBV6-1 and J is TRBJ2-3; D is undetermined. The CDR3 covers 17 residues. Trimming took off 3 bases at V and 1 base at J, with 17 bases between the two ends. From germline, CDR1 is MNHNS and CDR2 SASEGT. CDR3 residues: CASSDTSRALGTDTQYF. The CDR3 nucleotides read TGTGCCAGCAGTGATACCTCCCGGGCCCTAGGCACAGATACGCAGTATTTT.

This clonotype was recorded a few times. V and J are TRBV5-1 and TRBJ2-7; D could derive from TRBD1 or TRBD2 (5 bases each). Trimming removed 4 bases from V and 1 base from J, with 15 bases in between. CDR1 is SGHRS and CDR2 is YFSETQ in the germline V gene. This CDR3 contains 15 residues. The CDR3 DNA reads TGCGCCAGCAGCCCATCAGGGACGCAATCCTACGAGCAGTACTTC. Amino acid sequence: CASSPSGTQSYEQYF.

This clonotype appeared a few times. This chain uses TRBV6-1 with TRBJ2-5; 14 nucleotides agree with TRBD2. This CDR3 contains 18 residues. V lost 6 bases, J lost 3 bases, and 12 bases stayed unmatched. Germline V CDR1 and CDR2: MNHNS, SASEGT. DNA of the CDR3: TGTGCCAGCAGACAAAACCTTCCGGGACTAGCGGGAGAAGAGACCCAGTACTTC. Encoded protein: CASRQNLPGLAGEETQYF.

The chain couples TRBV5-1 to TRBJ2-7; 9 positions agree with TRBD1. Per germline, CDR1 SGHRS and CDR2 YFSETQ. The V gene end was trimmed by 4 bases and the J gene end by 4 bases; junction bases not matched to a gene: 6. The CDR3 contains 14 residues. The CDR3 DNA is TGCGCCAGCAGCGCCGGGACAGGGCAGTACGAGCAGTACTTC. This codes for CASSAGTGQYEQYF.

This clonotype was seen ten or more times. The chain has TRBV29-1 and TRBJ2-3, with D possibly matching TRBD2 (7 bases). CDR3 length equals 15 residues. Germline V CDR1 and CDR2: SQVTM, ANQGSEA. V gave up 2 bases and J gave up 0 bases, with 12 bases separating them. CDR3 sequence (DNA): TGCAGCGTTGAATTTGCGGGGGCAAGCACAGATACGCAGTATTTT. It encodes CSVEFAGASTDTQYF.

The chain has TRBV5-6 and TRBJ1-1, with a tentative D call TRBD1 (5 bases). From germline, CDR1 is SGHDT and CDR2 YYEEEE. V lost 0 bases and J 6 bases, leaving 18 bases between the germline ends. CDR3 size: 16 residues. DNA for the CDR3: TGTGCCAGCAGCTTGGGTCGTCCAGGGCCGCGGCCTGAAGCTTTCTTT. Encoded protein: CASSLGRPGPRPEAFF.

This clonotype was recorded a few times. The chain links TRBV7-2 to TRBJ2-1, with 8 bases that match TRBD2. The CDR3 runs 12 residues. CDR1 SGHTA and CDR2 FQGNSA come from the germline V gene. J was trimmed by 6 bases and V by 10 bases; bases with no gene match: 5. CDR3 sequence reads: CATRGDFNEQFF. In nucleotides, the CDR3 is TGTGCCACGCGGGGGGACTTCAATGAGCAGTTCTTC. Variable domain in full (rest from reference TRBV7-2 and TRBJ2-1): GAGVSQSPSNKVTEKGKDVELRCDPISGHTALYWYRQSLGQGLEFLIYFQGNSAPDKSGLPSDRFSAERTGGSVSTLTIQRTQQEDSAVYLCATRGDFNEQFFGPGTRLTVL.

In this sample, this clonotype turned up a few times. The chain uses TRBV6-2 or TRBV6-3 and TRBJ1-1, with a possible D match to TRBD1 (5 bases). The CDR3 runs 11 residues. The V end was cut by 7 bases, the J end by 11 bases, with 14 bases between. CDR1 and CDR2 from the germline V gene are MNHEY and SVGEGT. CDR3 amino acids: CASIRRGKAFF. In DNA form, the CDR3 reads TGTGCCAGCATTAGACGGGGCAAGGCTTTCTTT.

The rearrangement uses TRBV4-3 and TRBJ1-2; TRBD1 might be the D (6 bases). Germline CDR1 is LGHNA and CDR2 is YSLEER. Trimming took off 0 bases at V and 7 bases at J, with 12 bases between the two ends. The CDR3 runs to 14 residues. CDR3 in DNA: TGCGCCAGCAGCCAAGAATCCGGGGGCCCTGGCTACACCTTC. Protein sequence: CASSQESGGPGYTF.

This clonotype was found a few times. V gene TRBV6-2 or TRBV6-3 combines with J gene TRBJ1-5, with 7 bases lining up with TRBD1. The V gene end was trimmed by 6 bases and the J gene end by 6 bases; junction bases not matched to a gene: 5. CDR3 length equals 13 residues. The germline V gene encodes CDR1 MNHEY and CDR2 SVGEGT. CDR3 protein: CASRRQGAQPQHF. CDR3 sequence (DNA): TGTGCCAGCAGAAGACAGGGTGCTCAGCCCCAGCATTTT.

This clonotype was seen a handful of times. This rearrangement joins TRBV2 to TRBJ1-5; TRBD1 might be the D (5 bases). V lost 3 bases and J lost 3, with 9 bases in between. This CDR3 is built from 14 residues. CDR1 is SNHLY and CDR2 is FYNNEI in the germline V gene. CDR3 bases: TGTGCCAGCAGTGAGACAGTAGTCAATCAGCCCCAGCATTTT. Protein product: CASSETVVNQPQHF. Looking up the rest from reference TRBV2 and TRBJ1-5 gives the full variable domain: EPEVTQTPSHQVTQMGQEVILRCVPISNHLYFYWYRQILGQKVEFLVSFYNNEISEKSEIFDDQFSVERPDGSNFTLKIRSTKLEDSAMYFCASSETVVNQPQHFGDGTRLSIL.

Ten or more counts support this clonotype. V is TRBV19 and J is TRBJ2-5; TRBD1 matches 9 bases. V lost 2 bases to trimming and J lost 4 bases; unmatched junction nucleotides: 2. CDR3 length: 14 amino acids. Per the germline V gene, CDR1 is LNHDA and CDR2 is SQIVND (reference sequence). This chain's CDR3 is CASSITGGGETQYF. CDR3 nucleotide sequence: TGTGCCAGTAGTATAACAGGGGGCGGAGAGACCCAGTACTTC.

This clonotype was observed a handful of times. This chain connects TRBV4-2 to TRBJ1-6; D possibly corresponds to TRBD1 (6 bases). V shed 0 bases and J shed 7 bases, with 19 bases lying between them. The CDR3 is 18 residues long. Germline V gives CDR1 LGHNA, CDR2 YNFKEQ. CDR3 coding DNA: TGTGCCAGCAGCCAAGACCCACAGGGACCATTTTCGAATTCACCCCTCCACTTT. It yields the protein CASSQDPQGPFSNSPLHF.

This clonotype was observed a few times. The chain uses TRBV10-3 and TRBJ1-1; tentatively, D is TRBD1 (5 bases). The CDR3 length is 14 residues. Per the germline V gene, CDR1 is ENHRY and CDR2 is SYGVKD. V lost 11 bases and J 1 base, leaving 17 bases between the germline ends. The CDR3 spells CAAGRDSRNTEAFF. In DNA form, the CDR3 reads TGTGCCGCCGGTCGGGACTCGCGGAACACTGAAGCTTTCTTT.